The 8 T cell receptor beta chains presented below share a single source sample, sequenced in a study of regulatory T cells in long-lasting Graves disease. Time point described: persistent/refractory GD, antithyroid drugs over 5 years with positive TRAb. Generation of the TCR library employed RNA extracted from PBMCs. Arm-PCR of CDR3 regions and iRepertoire HTBI primers were used to build TCR beta libraries. TCRdb fed the multiplex PCR reads into MiXCR, producing one record per CDR3 protein. The table includes hundreds of thousands of distinct CDR3 sequences, around 20% detected once. This sample comprised peripheral blood mononuclear cells (PBMCs), obtained when the disease was refractory, from a patient treated with antithyroid drugs. These receptor sequences come from a female donor with Graves disease.

There are many counts of this clonotype. The J gene is TRBJ2-7, the V gene TRBV7-2; no firm D call. V gave up 6 bases and J gave up 0 bases, with 6 bases separating them. CDR3 length: 12 residues. Germline CDR1 reads SGHTA; CDR2 reads FQGNSA. The CDR3 DNA reads as TGTGCCAGCAGTCCAAGCTCCTACGAGCAGTACTTC. Protein product: CASSPSSYEQYF.

This chain links TRBV7-9 with TRBJ1-2; tentatively, D is TRBD1 (5 bases). CDR3 size: 14 residues. With 5 bases removed from V and 12 bases from J, the gap between germline ends came to 22 bases. CDR1 SEHNR and CDR2 FQNEAQ come from the germline V gene (reference sequence). CDR3 amino acids: CASSRGADPLGHTF. DNA for the CDR3: TGTGCCAGCAGCCGAGGAGCTGACCCATTGGGGCACACCTTC.

The genes are TRBV7-2 and TRBJ2-1; 11 bases agree with TRBD2. The CDR3 is 17 residues long. V lost 5 bases to trimming and J lost 6 bases; unmatched junction nucleotides: 12. Germline V gene sequence: CDR1 SGHTA, CDR2 FQGNSA. CDR3 protein: CASSRLRLAGKVNEQFF. The CDR3 DNA follows: TGTGCCAGCAGCCGTCTTCGACTAGCGGGAAAAGTCAATGAGCAGTTCTTC. Full variable domain (remainder filled in from reference TRBV7-2 and TRBJ2-1): GAGVSQSPSNKVTEKGKDVELRCDPISGHTALYWYRQSLGQGLEFLIYFQGNSAPDKSGLPSDRFSAERTGGSVSTLTIQRTQQEDSAVYLCASSRLRLAGKVNEQFFGPGTRLTVL.

The chain is built from TRBV27 and TRBJ1-1, with unresolved D. Trimming left V 5 bases short and J 4 bases short, with 17 bases between. Germline V gene data show CDR1 as MNHEY and CDR2 as SMNVEV (reference sequence). The CDR3 contains 15 residues. The CDR3 is CASSPSGPAPTEAFF. For the CDR3, the DNA is TGTGCCAGCAGTCCATCCGGGCCTGCCCCCACTGAAGCTTTCTTT.

This clonotype showed up many times. A single base separates this from a much larger clone, so it may be a read error. The rearrangement links TRBV9 to TRBJ1-1; D gene unclear. Germline V gene data show CDR1 as SGDLS and CDR2 as YYNGEE. The CDR3 length is 13 residues. V lost 4 bases and J lost 1, with 8 bases in between. The CDR3 DNA is TGTGCCAGCAGCTTCCGGTGGAACACTGAAGCTTTCTTT. Translating it yields CASSFRWNTEAFF.

This clonotype came up a few times. The chain carries TRBV2 and TRBJ2-3, with 11 positions matching TRBD2. The ends lost 2 bases at V and 6 bases at J; junction bases unmatched: 4. Per the germline V gene, CDR1 is SNHLY and CDR2 is FYNNEI. The CDR3 sequence is 15 residues long. CDR3 sequence (DNA): TGTGCCAGCAGTGAACTAGCGGGAGGATGGGATACGCAGTATTTT. Its protein is CASSELAGGWDTQYF.

This clonotype was detected only a few times. The chain employs TRBV3-1 and TRBJ2-7; 7 bases align to TRBD1. Trimming removed 8 bases from V and 0 bases from J; junction bases left unmatched: 10. The CDR3 extends over 15 amino acids. The germline CDR1 and CDR2 sequences are LGHDT and YNNKEL (reference sequence). CDR3 nucleotide sequence: TGTGCCAGCTACCCGGGGACAGCTTTCTCCTACGAGCAGTACTTC. Protein: CASYPGTAFSYEQYF.

The rearrangement links TRBV4-1 to TRBJ1-6; D uncertain. Deletions cut 2 bases from V and 7 bases from J, with 12 bases between. The CDR3 spans 15 residues. The V gene's germline CDR1 is MGHRA and CDR2 YSYEKL. The CDR3 region has the DNA TGCGCCAGCAGCCAATTCGGGATCCCCAATTCACCCCTCCACTTT. Translating gives CASSQFGIPNSPLHF.